Included here is one T cell receptor beta chain sequence, with context. These data originate in a study of cytomegalovirus exposure and HLA in healthy donors. Only in-frame clones appear in the TCRdb table, and some are missing; sequencing was by immunoSEQ multiplex PCR. The sample holds about 160,000 clones, around 88% seen once. V lost 0 bases and J 2 bases, leaving 9 bases between the germline ends. This CDR3 region has 14 residues. Germline V lookup: CDR1 SGDLS, CDR2 YYNGEE. Sequenced material: PBMCs. The sequence was collected from a woman under 30 in good health and CMV-seronegative. The V and J genes are TRBV9 and TRBJ2-7, with a possible D match to TRBD2 (5 bases). In DNA, the CDR3 is TGTGCCAGCAGCGTAGGACTACTTACCTACGAGCAGTACTTC. Translated, it gives CASSVGLLTYEQYF.